Listed below are T cell receptor beta chains from one sample, sequenced in a study of blood T cell repertoires in COVID-19. TCRdb keeps only in-frame clones here, not all; method: immunoSEQ multiplex PCR. The data hold hundreds of thousands of clones, with just over 85% observed a single time. The source material was PBMCs or T cells enriched from blood (not recorded which). Receptors originate from a man in his forties who had recovered from COVID-19. Both conserved end residues are part of each CDR3. The D gene is left open where the match is weak. Rows may omit the clone size; those that give it use once, few, many or a size class.

j_call v_call d_call clone_size cdr3_nt cdr3_aa
TRBJ2-1 TRBV4-1 - once TGCGCCAGCAGCGACCGGGAATACAATGAGCAGTTCTTC CASSDREYNEQFF
TRBJ1-2 TRBV6-5 TRBD1 - TGTGCCAGTCAAAGTCCGGGACAGGACTATGGCTACACCTTC CASQSPGQDYGYTF
TRBJ2-1 TRBV5-1 TRBD2 - TGCGCCAGCAGCTTGGTTCCTAGCGGGAACTACAATGAGCAGTTCTTC CASSLVPSGNYNEQFF
TRBJ2-3 TRBV4-1 TRBD2 - TGCGCCAGCAGCCCGGCGCCTCCTGTCGGGACTAGAATAGGCACAGATACGCAGTATTTT CASSPAPPVGTRIGTDTQYF
TRBJ2-2 TRBV2 TRBD2 - TGTGCCAGCAGTGAAGGAGTGGCGGGGGGATGGAGCGGGGAGCTGTTTTTT CASSEGVAGGWSGELFF
TRBJ2-7 TRBV5-4 TRBD1 - TGTGCCAGCAGCTTGGTGGACAGGGGCGAGCAGTACTTC CASSLVDRGEQYF
TRBJ2-1 TRBV28 - few TGTGCCAGCAGTCGAGGCGGGTTTGAGCAGTTCTTC CASSRGGFEQFF
TRBJ1-2 TRBV6-5 TRBD1 - TGTGCCAGCAGTTACTCGGGACAGGCCCCCAGGGGCTACACCTTC CASSYSGQAPRGYTF
TRBJ1-1 TRBV5-4 - - TGTGCCAGCAGCCCTCGATGGGCCATGAACACTGAAGCTTTCTTT CASSPRWAMNTEAFF
TRBJ1-2 TRBV27 - - TGTGCCAGCAGTTTATGGGCGACAGCCATGAATGGCTACACCTTC CASSLWATAMNGYTF
TRBJ1-1 TRBV7-6 - - TGTGCCAGCAGCTTAGATTCGGGTACAATGAACACTGAAGCTTTCTTT CASSLDSGTMNTEAFF
TRBJ2-1 TRBV28 TRBD1 - TGTGCCAGCAGTGTTATTGGGACAGGGGGCTCCTACAATGAGCAGTTCTTC CASSVIGTGGSYNEQFF
TRBJ2-5 TRBV9 TRBD2 - TGTGCCAGCAGCCCTAGCGGGGAGCTCCTTCGAGAGACCCAGTACTTC CASSPSGELLRETQYF